The rows below give T cell receptor beta chains drawn from one sample of a study of T-cell reconstitution after alpha-beta-depleted transplantation in children. Via MiXCR, TCRdb re-called the PCR reads, giving one row per CDR3 protein. In the table there are about 580,000 distinct CDR3 sequences, over 25% of which are singletons. The sequenced sample was PBMCs, obtained before TCRalphabeta/CD19-depleted stem cell transplant. The receptors derive from a boy under three years old with Wiskott-Aldrich syndrome, due to receive a stem cell transplant. Both conserved end residues are part of each CDR3. A D gene is named only where the DNA matches it firmly. Some rows mark clone size as missing; the rest say once, few, many or name a class of expanded clone.

V gene: TRBV20-1; D gene: -; J gene: TRBJ1-2; clone size: -; CDR3 DNA: TGCAGTGCTAGAGTCCTGGGAAACTATGGCTACACCTTC; CDR3 protein: CSARVLGNYGYTF
V gene: TRBV12-3/TRBV12-4; D gene: -; J gene: TRBJ1-2; clone size: -; CDR3 DNA: TGTGCCAGCTTTGGAGGGGAGTACGGCTATGGCTACACCTTC; CDR3 protein: CASFGGEYGYGYTF
V gene: TRBV5-1; D gene: -; J gene: TRBJ1-1; clone size: -; CDR3 DNA: TGCGCCAGCAGCTTCCAGGGGCCACCTTTTCTGGGGAACACTGAAGCTTTCTTT; CDR3 protein: CASSFQGPPFLGNTEAFF
V gene: TRBV29-1; D gene: TRBD2; J gene: TRBJ2-3; clone size: few; CDR3 DNA: TGCAGCGTTGAGAACCCGGGAGGGTTCACAGATACGCAGTATTTT; CDR3 protein: CSVENPGGFTDTQYF
V gene: TRBV7-2; D gene: TRBD2; J gene: TRBJ2-2; clone size: many; CDR3 DNA: TGTGCCAGCAGCTTAGGACTAGCGGGAGTCACCGGGGAGCTGTTTTTT; CDR3 protein: CASSLGLAGVTGELFF
V gene: TRBV7-2; D gene: -; J gene: TRBJ2-7; clone size: few; CDR3 DNA: TGTGCCAGCAGCTTCTACGGGAGAGGATCCTACGAGCAGTACTTC; CDR3 protein: CASSFYGRGSYEQYF
V gene: TRBV18; D gene: TRBD1; J gene: TRBJ1-5; clone size: -; CDR3 DNA: TGTGCCAGCTCACCACGGACAGGGAGGGATCAGCCCCAGCATTTT; CDR3 protein: CASSPRTGRDQPQHF
V gene: TRBV9; D gene: TRBD1; J gene: TRBJ2-3; clone size: -; CDR3 DNA: TGTGCCAGCAGCCGATCGACAGGGGATCTTGAGACAGATACGCAGTATTTT; CDR3 protein: CASSRSTGDLETDTQYF
V gene: TRBV11-2; D gene: -; J gene: TRBJ2-1; clone size: few; CDR3 DNA: TGTGCCAGCAGCTTAGGCCCTGGGTTTAGCGGACGGAATGAGCAGTTCTTC; CDR3 protein: CASSLGPGFSGRNEQFF
V gene: TRBV20-1; D gene: TRBD2; J gene: TRBJ2-4; clone size: -; CDR3 DNA: TGCAGTGCTAGAGATGTACTAGCGGCGCTAGCCAAAAACATTCAGTACTTC; CDR3 protein: CSARDVLAALAKNIQYF
V gene: TRBV20-1; D gene: TRBD2; J gene: TRBJ2-3; clone size: -; CDR3 DNA: TGCAGTGCTAGAGGACCTAGCGGGAGAGCAGCAGATACGCAGTATTTT; CDR3 protein: CSARGPSGRAADTQYF
V gene: TRBV18; D gene: -; J gene: TRBJ1-2; clone size: few; CDR3 DNA: TGTGCCAGCTCACCACCGGGGACCCAAGGGAACTATGGCTACACCTTC; CDR3 protein: CASSPPGTQGNYGYTF
V gene: TRBV5-5; D gene: -; J gene: TRBJ2-1; clone size: -; CDR3 DNA: TGTGCCAGCAGCTTCCAGAGGGCCTACAATGAGCAGTTCTTC; CDR3 protein: CASSFQRAYNEQFF
V gene: TRBV5-6; D gene: -; J gene: TRBJ2-1; clone size: few; CDR3 DNA: TGTGCCAGCAGGGATCGTACTAGGGGGGGCTCCTACAATGAGCAGTTCTTC; CDR3 protein: CASRDRTRGGSYNEQFF
V gene: TRBV7-8; D gene: -; J gene: TRBJ1-5; clone size: -; CDR3 DNA: TGTGCCAGCAGCTTAGGAACGACAGTGTCGAATCAGCCCCAGCATTTT; CDR3 protein: CASSLGTTVSNQPQHF
V gene: TRBV4-2; D gene: -; J gene: TRBJ1-3; clone size: -; CDR3 DNA: TGTGCCAGCAGCCAAGATCATGAAAGACCAAACGCTGGAAACACCATATATTTT; CDR3 protein: CASSQDHERPNAGNTIYF
V gene: TRBV5-1; D gene: TRBD2; J gene: TRBJ2-3; clone size: -; CDR3 DNA: TGCGCCAGCAGCTTGATAAGGCCTAGCGGGAGCGCAGATACGCAGTATTTT; CDR3 protein: CASSLIRPSGSADTQYF
V gene: TRBV6-1; D gene: -; J gene: TRBJ1-6; clone size: -; CDR3 DNA: TGTGCCAGCAGGGACGTCTATCCACCCCTCCACTTT; CDR3 protein: CASRDVYPPLHF
V gene: TRBV3-1; D gene: -; J gene: TRBJ2-1; clone size: few; CDR3 DNA: TGTGCCAGCAGCCAAACCCGACTTCTGACCTACAATGAGCAGTTCTTC; CDR3 protein: CASSQTRLLTYNEQFF
V gene: TRBV6-1; D gene: TRBD1; J gene: TRBJ1-3; clone size: -; CDR3 DNA: TGTGCCAGCAGAGGACAGGGGCATGGAAACACCATATATTTT; CDR3 protein: CASRGQGHGNTIYF
V gene: TRBV10-3; D gene: -; J gene: TRBJ2-7; clone size: -; CDR3 DNA: TGTGCCATCAGTGTGTCCGGCCTGCGGGTCGAGCAGTACTTC; CDR3 protein: CAISVSGLRVEQYF
V gene: TRBV20-1; D gene: -; J gene: TRBJ2-1; clone size: few; CDR3 DNA: TGCAGTGCTAGAAAACCGACTAGGGACTGGAATGAGCAGTTCTTC; CDR3 protein: CSARKPTRDWNEQFF
V gene: TRBV5-1; D gene: -; J gene: TRBJ2-1; clone size: few; CDR3 DNA: TGCGCCAGCAACGTGGCGAGCTCCTACAATGAGCAGTTCTTC; CDR3 protein: CASNVASSYNEQFF
V gene: TRBV5-1; D gene: -; J gene: TRBJ2-1; clone size: few; CDR3 DNA: TGCGCCAGCAGCTTGGGACACTTCGATGAGCAGTTCTTC; CDR3 protein: CASSLGHFDEQFF
V gene: TRBV21-1; D gene: -; J gene: TRBJ2-5; clone size: few; CDR3 DNA: TGTGCCAGCATGAGGCAGTACCAAGAGACCCAGTACTTC; CDR3 protein: CASMRQYQETQYF
V gene: TRBV20-1; D gene: -; J gene: TRBJ2-1; clone size: few; CDR3 DNA: TGCAGTGCTCCGATCTCCTACAATGAGCAGTTCTTC; CDR3 protein: CSAPISYNEQFF
V gene: TRBV27; D gene: -; J gene: TRBJ2-7; clone size: few; CDR3 DNA: TGTGCCAGCAGTCCCTTGGGTAGCGGAGGAACCTACGAGCAGTACTTC; CDR3 protein: CASSPLGSGGTYEQYF
V gene: TRBV5-1; D gene: -; J gene: TRBJ2-5; clone size: few; CDR3 DNA: TGCGCCAGCACGAACGCGGGGGAGACCCAGTACTTC; CDR3 protein: CASTNAGETQYF